The 7 T cell receptor beta chains reported below all come from one sample, sequenced in a study of blood T cell repertoires in COVID-19 (dated by TCRdb to 2018 to 2021). The library relied on the immunoSEQ multiplex PCR assay. Held by TCRdb, this immuneACCESS table contains in-frame sequences only and omits some clones. Under half of the omission traces to an unresolved V gene where checked; the cause of the rest is unknown. The table for this sample lists 250,000 to 300,000 clones; roughly 90% of them were counted only once. Clones ranked in the top ten supply 1.5% to 2% of the sample. The sample taken for sequencing was peripheral blood. The receptors shown here come from a man aged 25-45 years with active or convalescent COVID-19.

The chain is built from TRBV3-1 (or the pseudogene TRBV3-2) and TRBJ2-1; 12 bases are a match to TRBD2. Germline V gives CDR1 LGHDT, CDR2 YNNKEL (reference sequence). The CDR3 consists of 15 residues. Trimming at V came to 4 bases and at J to 6 bases, leaving 4 bases not matched to a gene. The CDR3: CASSLLAGGSNEQFF. The CDR3 DNA follows: TGTGCCAGCAGCCTACTAGCGGGGGGCTCCAATGAGCAGTTCTTC.

The CDR3 sequence: CASTRNTEAFF. The DNA for the CDR3 is TGTGCCAGCACCCGGAACACTGAAGCTTTCTTT. The chain links TRBV7-9 to TRBJ1-1, with no clear D. The CDR3 totals 11 residues. Trimming stripped 7 bases from V and 1 base from J, with 4 bases between. CDR1 is SEHNR, CDR2 FQNEAQ, per germline (reference sequence).

The chain links TRBV6-5 to TRBJ2-1; 10 positions agree with TRBD1. With 8 bases clipped from V and 9 bases from J, the junction kept 7 bases outside the gene matches. Per germline, CDR1 MNHEY and CDR2 SVGAGI. The CDR3 spans 13 residues. The CDR3 DNA is TGTGCCAGCGGACAGACAGGGGGCGTTGAGCAGTTCTTC. Amino acids: CASGQTGGVEQFF.

This chain uses TRBV6-5 with TRBJ1-2; TRBD1 aligns across 10 bases. Germline V lookup: CDR1 MNHEY, CDR2 SVGAGI. The CDR3 is 15 residues long. The trim removed 2 bases at V and 7 bases at J, leaving 7 bases unmatched. The CDR3, as DNA: TGTGCCAGCAGTTACCGAGACAGGGGGCGCGTTGGCTACACCTTC. Protein sequence: CASSYRDRGRVGYTF.

The chain combines TRBV6-5 with TRBJ2-7; tentative D call: TRBD1 (6 bases). The CDR3 is 13 amino acids. Germline lookup yields CDR1 MNHEY and CDR2 SVGAGI. The V end lost 10 bases, the J end lost 0 bases, and 13 bases lay between the germline ends. Written as DNA, the CDR3 is TGTGCCACAAACCGACAGGTCTCCTACGAGCAGTACTTC. Translation: CATNRQVSYEQYF.

The rearrangement joins TRBV19 to TRBJ2-2; 7 bases match TRBD2. CDR3 length equals 16 residues. The V and J ends lost 6 bases and 5 bases, in that order; junction bases with no gene match: 12. The germline V gene has CDR1 LNHDA and CDR2 SQIVND (reference sequence). The chain's CDR3 is CASSPLGGDGTGELFF. The CDR3 DNA follows: TGTGCCAGTAGCCCCCTTGGGGGGGATGGTACCGGGGAGCTGTTTTTT.

V gene TRBV19 combines with J gene TRBJ2-7; D is possibly TRBD2 (6 bases). Per germline, CDR1 LNHDA and CDR2 SQIVND (reference sequence). CDR3 length: 16 amino acids. The ends were cut back, 0 bases at V and 2 bases at J, with 14 bases in the middle. The CDR3 loop reads CASSIDWTTFTYEQYF. CDR3 DNA sequence: TGTGCCAGTAGTATAGATTGGACTACCTTCACCTACGAGCAGTACTTC.